The 27 T cell receptor beta chains in this list originate from one sample, sequenced in a study of T cells in Graves' hyperthyroidism and ophthalmopathy. RNA transcripts gave rise to amplified TCR beta CDR3 regions. Primed by the HTBI set, a first-round RT-PCR was run on the TCR CDR3. TCRdb used MiXCR to reprocess the multiplex PCR reads, holding one entry per CDR3 protein. The sample records around 600,000 distinct CDR3 sequences, more than 14% being singletons. The sequenced sample was blood. The receptor set was obtained from a woman in her fifties or sixties with Graves' ophthalmopathy.

V and J are TRBV20-1 and TRBJ2-1; a possible D gene is TRBD2 (5 bases). The V gene lost 3 bases and the J gene lost 8 bases, with 11 bases spanning the gap. The CDR3 runs to 12 residues. Germline CDR1 and CDR2: DFQATT and SNEGSKA (reference sequence). The CDR3 region is CSARDSGDEQFF. The CDR3 DNA reads TGCAGTGCTAGGGACTCTGGGGATGAGCAGTTCTTC.

The rearrangement joins TRBV7-8 to TRBJ2-7; no clear D gene. The CDR3 length is 16 residues. Trimming removed 0 bases from V and 2 bases from J, with 14 bases in between. The germline CDR1 and CDR2 sequences are SGHVS and FQNEAQ. Here the CDR3 DNA reads TGTGCCAGCAGCTTAGCCGTGACAAGAAAACCCTACGAGCAGTACTTC. This translates into CASSLAVTRKPYEQYF.

This clonotype was counted at least ten times. The rearrangement joins TRBV5-1 to TRBJ2-1; TRBD1 is a possible D gene (6 bases). Trimming pared 3 bases from V and 0 bases from J, leaving 13 bases between. The CDR3 has 16 amino acids. Germline assignment: CDR1 SGHRS and CDR2 YFSETQ. The DNA for the CDR3 is TGCGCCAGCAGCTCGGTTGGGACAAGCTCCTACAATGAGCAGTTCTTC. It yields the protein CASSSVGTSSYNEQFF.

This clonotype was detected many times. The V call is TRBV7-8, the J call TRBJ2-1; TRBD2 matches at 12 bases. J was trimmed by 4 bases and V by 6 bases; bases with no gene match: 10. CDR1 is SGHVS and CDR2 is FQNEAQ in the germline V gene. This CDR3 spans 17 amino acids. The DNA for the CDR3 is TGTGCCAGCAGAAATTCACTAGCGGGAGGAGGTTACAATGAGCAGTTCTTC. This translates into CASRNSLAGGGYNEQFF.

The rearrangement links TRBV9 to TRBJ2-7; a weak D match, TRBD2 (5 bases). Trimming removed 2 bases at V and 4 bases at J, with 16 bases between. CDR1 SGDLS and CDR2 YYNGEE come from the germline V gene. CDR3 length: 15 amino acids. The CDR3 DNA reads as TGTGCCAGCAGCGTTTCTGGAGGATTCGGTTACGAGCAGTACTTC. It specifies CASSVSGGFGYEQYF.

This sequence joins TRBV10-3 and TRBJ2-1; D gene unclear. This CDR3 region has 17 residues. Germline assignment: CDR1 ENHRY and CDR2 SYGVKD. V shed 2 bases and J shed 3 bases, with 17 bases lying between them. CDR3 amino acids: CAISEGLAGPHYNEQFF. The CDR3 bases are TGTGCCATCAGTGAGGGGTTAGCCGGCCCTCACTACAATGAGCAGTTCTTC.

The chain couples TRBV7-9 to TRBJ2-5; D may be TRBD2 (5 bases). This CDR3 comprises 14 residues. Germline V gene lookup returns CDR1 SEHNR and CDR2 FQNEAQ (reference sequence). Trimming removed 5 bases from V and 1 base from J, with 11 bases in between. In DNA, the CDR3 is TGTGCCAGCAGCAAGACGGAGGTCCAAGAGACCCAGTACTTC. This codes for CASSKTEVQETQYF.

This clonotype was seen a few times. This chain links TRBV7-2 with TRBJ1-2; D unresolved. CDR3 length equals 13 residues. V dropped 2 bases and J dropped 4 bases, with 8 bases sitting between them. CDR1 and CDR2 from the germline V gene are SGHTA and FQGNSA. For the CDR3, the DNA is TGTGCCAGCAGCTTAAGGCAGTCCTATGGCTACACCTTC. Its protein is CASSLRQSYGYTF.

The sample holds many counts of this clonotype. The chain carries TRBV20-1 and TRBJ2-1; 10 nucleotides match TRBD2. Germline CDR1 reads DFQATT; CDR2 reads SNEGSKA (reference sequence). The CDR3 consists of 15 residues. V trimming: 3 bases; J trimming: 8 bases; junction bases outside the gene matches: 10. The CDR3 nucleotides are TGCAGTGCTAGCGGGGCTAGCGGGAGTAGAGATGAGCAGTTCTTC. This sequence encodes CSASGASGSRDEQFF.

This clonotype was counted between two and nine times. The chain combines TRBV12-3 or TRBV12-4 with TRBJ2-2, with a possible D match to TRBD1 (6 bases). The CDR3 covers 14 residues. V was shortened by 5 bases and J by 7 bases, with 14 bases between the two germline ends. CDR3 DNA: TGTGCCAGCAGTGCCACAGGGACGGGCGGGGAGCTGTTTTTT. This translates into CASSATGTGGELFF.

This clonotype was recorded at least ten times. This chain connects TRBV20-1 to TRBJ2-1; D possibly corresponds to TRBD2 (6 bases). Germline values: CDR1 DFQATT, CDR2 SNEGSKA (reference sequence). The V end lost 3 bases, the J end lost 4 bases, and 13 bases lay between the germline ends. The CDR3 loop spans 14 amino acids. CDR3 sequence (DNA): TGCAGTGCTAGGGACCACGGGGGATACAATGAGCAGTTCTTC. This encodes CSARDHGGYNEQFF.

This clonotype came up many times. The chain recombines TRBV7-2 with TRBJ2-7, with TRBD2 identical over 13 bases. The length of the CDR3 is 15 residues. V trimming: 5 bases; J trimming: 3 bases; junction bases outside the gene matches: 4. CDR1 and CDR2 from the germline V gene are SGHTA and FQGNSA. The CDR3 here is CASSLRTSGSYEQYF. In DNA, the CDR3 is TGTGCCAGCAGCCTACGGACTAGCGGGAGCTACGAGCAGTACTTC. The whole variable domain, filled in from reference TRBV7-2 and TRBJ2-7, reads GAGVSQSPSNKVTEKGKDVELRCDPISGHTALYWYRQSLGQGLEFLIYFQGNSAPDKSGLPSDRFSAERTGGSVSTLTIQRTQQEDSAVYLCASSLRTSGSYEQYFGPGTRLTVT.

This clonotype appeared many times. The J gene is TRBJ2-7, the V gene TRBV7-6; tentative D call: TRBD1 (6 bases). Trimming removed 6 bases at V and 4 bases at J, with 13 bases between. The CDR3 sequence is 13 residues long. Germline assignment: CDR1 SGHVS and CDR2 FNYEAQ. In nucleotides, the CDR3 is TGTGCCAGCAGTTTTACAGGACAGTACGAGCAGTACTTC. Translated, it gives CASSFTGQYEQYF.

The sample holds many counts of this clonotype. The chain has TRBV28 and TRBJ2-7; D is unresolved. Trimming cost V 4 bases and J 5 bases, with 18 bases left between them. CDR3 length: 15 amino acids. Germline lookup yields CDR1 MDHEN and CDR2 SYDVKM. The CDR3 loop reads CASSYSSSSVDEQYF. The CDR3 bases are TGTGCCAGCAGTTACTCCTCTAGTTCGGTGGACGAGCAGTACTTC. The entire variable domain, with the rest obtained from reference TRBV28 and TRBJ2-7, is as follows: DVKVTQSSRYLVKRTGEKVFLECVQDMDHENMFWYRQDPGLGLRLIYFSYDVKMKEKGDIPEGYSVSREKKERFSLILESASTNQTSMYLCASSYSSSSVDEQYFGPGTRLTVT.

The gene calls are TRBV27 and TRBJ1-2; tentative D call: TRBD1 (5 bases). CDR1 and CDR2 from the germline V gene are MNHEY and SMNVEV (reference sequence). The CDR3 has 13 residues. Trimming stripped 7 bases from V and 2 bases from J, with 11 bases between. Written as DNA, the CDR3 is TGTGCCAGCAAGGGGTTGGGGAACTATGGCTACACCTTC. Protein: CASKGLGNYGYTF.

This clonotype was found many times. The V and J genes are TRBV5-1 and TRBJ1-1; the D gene is possibly TRBD1 (5 bases). Germline V gene lookup returns CDR1 SGHRS and CDR2 YFSETQ. The CDR3 length is 15 residues. V was trimmed by 5 bases and J by 5 bases, leaving 19 bases between them. The CDR3 sequence: CASSRLSGDPTEAFF. DNA for the CDR3: TGCGCCAGCAGTCGACTGTCTGGGGACCCGACTGAAGCTTTCTTT.

This clonotype has only a few counts. V usage is TRBV12-3 or TRBV12-4 and J usage is TRBJ2-2; 10 positions match TRBD1. V shed 5 bases, J shed 7 bases, and the junction held 4 bases outside the gene matches. The CDR3 has 14 amino acids. DNA for the CDR3: TGTGCCAGCAGTCCGGACAGGGGGGTCGGGGAGCTGTTTTTT. This sequence encodes CASSPDRGVGELFF.

This clonotype was seen at least ten times. The chain couples TRBV2 to TRBJ2-1, with TRBD2 matching over 8 bases. The CDR3 is 16 amino acids. J was trimmed by 0 bases and V by 3 bases; bases with no gene match: 4. Looked up from germline, CDR1 is SNHLY and CDR2 is FYNNEI. The CDR3 here is CASSDVLAGSYNEQFF. DNA for the CDR3: TGTGCCAGCAGTGACGTCCTAGCGGGCTCCTACAATGAGCAGTTCTTC.

The sample holds many counts of this clonotype. The V gene is TRBV12-3 or TRBV12-4, the J gene TRBJ1-1; D might be TRBD1 (6 bases). The ends were cut back, 5 bases at V and 6 bases at J, with 10 bases in the middle. The CDR3 runs to 12 residues. CDR3 sequence: CASSPQGAEAFF. The CDR3 region has the DNA TGTGCCAGCAGTCCACAGGGAGCTGAAGCTTTCTTT.

This clonotype was seen ten or more times. This chain connects TRBV27 to TRBJ2-7, with 7 bases that match TRBD1. The CDR3 is 12 residues long. CDR1 and CDR2 (germline): MNHEY, SMNVEV (reference sequence). With V trimmed by 5 bases and J by 6 bases, 4 bases remained unmatched. CDR3 nucleotides: TGTGCCAGCAGTCCGGGACAGATCGAGCAGTACTTC. It yields the protein CASSPGQIEQYF.

This clonotype was seen many times. The chain joins TRBV18 to TRBJ1-5; D uncertain. Trimming stripped 3 bases from V and 5 bases from J, with 14 bases between. Germline V gene data show CDR1 as KGHSH and CDR2 as LQKENI. This CDR3 is built from 15 residues. CDR3 nucleotides: TGTGCCAGCTCACCTTCCCAGGTTTCATATCAGCCCCAGCATTTT. Its protein is CASSPSQVSYQPQHF. The variable domain in full, with the rest retrieved from reference TRBV18 and TRBJ1-5, is NAGVMQNPRHLVRRRGQEARLRCSPMKGHSHVYWYRQLPEEGLKFMVYLQKENIIDESGMPKERFSAEFPKEGPSILRIQQVVRGDSAAYFCASSPSQVSYQPQHFGDGTRLSIL.

This clonotype was observed at least ten times. The V gene is TRBV30, the J gene TRBJ1-5; 7 bases are a match to TRBD1. Germline V gives CDR1 GTSNPN, CDR2 SVGIG (reference sequence). This CDR3 contains 13 residues. V gave up 4 bases and J gave up 5 bases; unmatched junction bases: 5. Written as DNA, the CDR3 is TGTGCCTGGACTACTGACAGGGATCAGCCCCAGCATTTT. It yields the protein CAWTTDRDQPQHF.

This clonotype was recorded many times. The chain carries TRBV7-2 and TRBJ1-3; D might be TRBD1 (5 bases). Trimming shortened V by 3 bases and J by 4 bases, and 16 bases separated the two germline ends. CDR3 length: 16 residues. Germline loops: CDR1 SGHTA, CDR2 FQGNSA. CDR3 sequence: CASSFAGTQRGNTIYF. The CDR3, as DNA: TGTGCCAGCAGCTTTGCCGGGACCCAGCGAGGAAACACCATATATTTT.

The gene calls are TRBV9 and TRBJ1-4, with unresolved D. Trimming cost V 5 bases and J 3 bases, with 8 bases left between them. Germline V gene lookup returns CDR1 SGDLS and CDR2 YYNGEE. This CDR3 region has 13 residues. The CDR3 DNA is TGTGCCAGCAGTATAGGGTCTAATGAAAAACTGTTTTTT. It encodes CASSIGSNEKLFF.

The rearrangement joins TRBV28 to TRBJ2-7; TRBD2 matches at 12 bases. This CDR3 has 13 amino acids. With 8 bases clipped from V and 6 bases from J, the junction kept 5 bases outside the gene matches. Germline assignment: CDR1 MDHEN and CDR2 SYDVKM. This CDR3 reads CASQTSGRSEQYF. DNA for the CDR3: TGTGCCAGCCAGACTAGCGGGAGAAGCGAGCAGTACTTC.

This clonotype has more than one count but fewer than ten. The CDR3 loop reads CASSLVSGRAYEQYF. DNA of the CDR3: TGTGCCAGCAGCTTGGTTAGTGGGAGGGCCTACGAGCAGTACTTC. The chain employs TRBV5-6 and TRBJ2-7, with TRBD2 matching 7 bases. CDR3 length: 15 amino acids. Germline V gene sequence: CDR1 SGHDT, CDR2 YYEEEE. With V trimmed by 0 bases and J by 2 bases, 5 bases remained unmatched.

This clonotype was counted ten times or more. The rearrangement joins TRBV28 to TRBJ2-3, with 10 bases matching TRBD2. Germline CDR1 and CDR2: MDHEN and SYDVKM. Losses at the gene ends were 7 bases for V and 0 bases for J; bases not matched to a gene: 7. The CDR3 sequence is 16 residues long. CDR3 amino acids: CASTPGLAASTDTQYF. CDR3 sequence (DNA): TGTGCCAGCACCCCCGGACTAGCGGCTAGCACAGATACGCAGTATTTT. The variable domain in full, with the rest retrieved from reference TRBV28 and TRBJ2-3, is DVKVTQSSRYLVKRTGEKVFLECVQDMDHENMFWYRQDPGLGLRLIYFSYDVKMKEKGDIPEGYSVSREKKERFSLILESASTNQTSMYLCASTPGLAASTDTQYFGPGTRLTVL.